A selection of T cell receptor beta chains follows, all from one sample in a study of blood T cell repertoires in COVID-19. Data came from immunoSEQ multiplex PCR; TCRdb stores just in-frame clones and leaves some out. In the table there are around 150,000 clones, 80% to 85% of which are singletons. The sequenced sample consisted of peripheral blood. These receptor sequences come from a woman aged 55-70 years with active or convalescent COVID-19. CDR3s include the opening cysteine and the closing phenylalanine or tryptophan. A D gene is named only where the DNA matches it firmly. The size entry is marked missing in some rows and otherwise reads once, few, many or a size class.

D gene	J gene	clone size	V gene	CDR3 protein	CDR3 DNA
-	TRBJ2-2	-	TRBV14	CASSPLGANTGELFF	TGTGCCAGCAGCCCGCTGGGGGCCAACACCGGGGAGCTGTTTTTT
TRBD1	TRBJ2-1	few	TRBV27	CASSSIRGQGINYNEQFF	TGTGCCAGCAGTTCAATCAGGGGACAGGGTATAAACTACAATGAGCAGTTCTTC
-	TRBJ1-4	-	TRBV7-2	CASSFLGGPGEKLFF	TGTGCCAGCAGCTTTTTGGGGGGACCGGGTGAAAAACTGTTTTTT
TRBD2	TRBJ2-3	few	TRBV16	CASSHRLAGGTRDTQYF	TGTGCCAGCAGCCACCGACTGGCGGGGGGCACGCGGGATACGCAGTATTTT
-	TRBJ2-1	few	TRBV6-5	CASSRQGGNEQFF	TGTGCCAGCAGTCGGCAGGGCGGAAATGAGCAGTTCTTC
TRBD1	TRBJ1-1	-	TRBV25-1	CASSRIGSGTGGTEAFF	TGTGCCAGCAGTCGGATAGGGTCGGGGACAGGGGGCACTGAAGCTTTCTTT
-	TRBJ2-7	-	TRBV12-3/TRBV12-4	CASSFNFQGGQYF	TGTGCCAGCAGTTTTAATTTTCAGGGCGGGCAGTACTTC
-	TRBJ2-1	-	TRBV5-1	CASSVSGNNEQFF	TGCGCCAGCAGCGTAAGCGGAAACAATGAGCAGTTCTTC
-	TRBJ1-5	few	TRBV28	CASSSQGQAGKQPQHF	TGTGCCAGCAGTTCCCAGGGGCAGGCCGGGAAGCAGCCCCAGCATTTT
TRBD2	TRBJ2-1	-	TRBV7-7	CASSPSLAGLNNEQFF	TGTGCCAGCAGCCCTTCGCTAGCGGGGTTGAACAATGAGCAGTTCTTC
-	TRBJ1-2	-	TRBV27	CATLGGLGYTF	TGTGCCACCCTCGGGGGGCTTGGCTACACCTTC
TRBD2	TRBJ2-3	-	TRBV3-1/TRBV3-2	CASSLAGGATDTQYF	TGTGCCAGCAGTTTAGCGGGAGGGGCCACAGATACGCAGTATTTT
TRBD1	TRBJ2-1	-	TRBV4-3	CASSQVFGQGIYNEQFF	TGCGCCAGCAGCCAAGTGTTTGGACAGGGGATTTACAATGAGCAGTTCTTC
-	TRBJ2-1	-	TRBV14	CASSPRYETVREQFF	TGTGCCAGCAGCCCCCGCTATGAGACTGTAAGAGAGCAGTTCTTC
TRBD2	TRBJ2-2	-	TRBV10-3	CAISGGLVAGELFF	TGTGCCATCAGTGGGGGACTAGTGGCCGGGGAGCTGTTTTTT
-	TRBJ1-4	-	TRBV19	CASSTTGYNEKLFF	TGTGCCAGTAGTACGACTGGGTATAATGAAAAACTGTTTTTT
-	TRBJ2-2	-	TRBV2	CASTRDSRAGELFF	TGTGCCAGCACCCGGGACTCCCGGGCCGGGGAGCTGTTTTTT
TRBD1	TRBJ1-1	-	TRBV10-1	CASVNPGTALRHTEAFF	TGCGCCAGCGTAAATCCCGGGACAGCCTTGCGTCACACTGAAGCTTTCTTT
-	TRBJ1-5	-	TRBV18	CASSPAGDAQPQHF	TGTGCCAGCTCACCTGCAGGGGATGCTCAGCCCCAGCATTTT
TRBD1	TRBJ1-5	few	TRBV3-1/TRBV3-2	CASSHSGGSQPQHF	TGTGCCAGCAGCCACTCAGGGGGGAGTCAGCCCCAGCATTTT
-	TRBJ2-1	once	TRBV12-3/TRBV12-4	CASTTQRDEQFF	TGTGCCAGCACCACACAGAGGGATGAGCAGTTCTTC
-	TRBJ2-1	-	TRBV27	CASSLNPRGSEQFF	TGTGCCAGCAGTCTAAACCCACGGGGGAGTGAGCAGTTCTTC
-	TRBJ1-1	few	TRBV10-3	CAISEPLNTEAFF	TGTGCCATCAGTGAGCCGTTGAACACTGAAGCTTTCTTT
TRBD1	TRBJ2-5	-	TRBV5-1	CASRRGQGAGETQYF	TGCGCCAGCAGGCGGGGACAGGGGGCAGGGGAGACCCAGTACTTC
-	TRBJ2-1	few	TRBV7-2	CASSFSGGDEQFF	TGTGCCAGCAGCTTCTCTGGGGGCGATGAGCAGTTCTTC
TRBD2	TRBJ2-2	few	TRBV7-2	CASSLFAGGTGELFF	TGTGCCAGCAGCTTATTCGCGGGAGGAACCGGGGAGCTGTTTTTT
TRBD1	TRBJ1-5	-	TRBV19	CASTLHPRDRGHSNQPQHF	TGTGCCAGTACCTTGCATCCTCGGGACAGGGGACATTCCAATCAGCCCCAGCATTTT
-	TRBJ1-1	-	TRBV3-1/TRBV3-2	CASSQGTLNTEAFF	TGTGCCAGCAGCCAGGGGACACTGAACACTGAAGCTTTCTTT
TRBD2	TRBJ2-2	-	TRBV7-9	CASSRTALAGAGELFF	TGTGCCAGCAGCCGGACGGCACTAGCGGGAGCCGGGGAGCTGTTTTTT